This T cell receptor beta chain was obtained from a study of T cells in Graves' hyperthyroidism and ophthalmopathy. Study in general: Before treatment of any kind, peripheral blood was taken at initial diagnosis.

There were TCR beta CDR3 regions amplified from RNA transcripts. The HTBI set primed first-round TCR CDR3 RT-PCR. TCRdb used MiXCR to reprocess the multiplex PCR reads, holding one entry per CDR3 protein. There are over 250,000 distinct CDR3 sequences in the sample; 12% to 15% occur only once, and roughly 33% lies in the top ten. CDR1 and CDR2 from the germline V gene are SGHRS and YFSETQ. CDR3 length equals 14 residues. Trimming took off 1 base at V and 0 bases at J, with 8 bases between the two ends. The J gene is TRBJ2-7, the V gene TRBV5-1; D gene uncertain. The TCR comes from a woman in her thirties or forties with Graves' ophthalmopathy. The sample was blood. The CDR3 sequence is CASSLKRSSYEQYF. The DNA for the CDR3 is TGCGCCAGCAGCTTGAAACGGAGCTCCTACGAGCAGTACTTC.